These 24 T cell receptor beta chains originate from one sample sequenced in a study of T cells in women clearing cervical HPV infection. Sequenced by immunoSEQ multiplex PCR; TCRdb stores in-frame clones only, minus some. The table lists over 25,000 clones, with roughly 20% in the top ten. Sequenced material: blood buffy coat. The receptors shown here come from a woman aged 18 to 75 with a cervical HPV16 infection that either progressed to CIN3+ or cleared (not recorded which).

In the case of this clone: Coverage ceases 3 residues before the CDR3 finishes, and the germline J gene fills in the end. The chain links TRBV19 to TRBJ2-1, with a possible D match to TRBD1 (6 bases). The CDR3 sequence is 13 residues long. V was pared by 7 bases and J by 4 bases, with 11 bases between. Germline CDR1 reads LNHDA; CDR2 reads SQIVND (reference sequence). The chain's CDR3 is CASTSDSYNEQFF. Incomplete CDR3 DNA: TGTGCCAGTACCTCGGACAGTTACAATGAG. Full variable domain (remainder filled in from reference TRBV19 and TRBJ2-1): DGGITQSPKYLFRKEGQNVTLSCEQNLNHDAMYWYRQDPGQGLRLIYYSQIVNDFQKGDIAEGYSVSREKKESFPLTVTSAQKNPTAFYLCASTSDSYNEQFFGPGTRLTVL.

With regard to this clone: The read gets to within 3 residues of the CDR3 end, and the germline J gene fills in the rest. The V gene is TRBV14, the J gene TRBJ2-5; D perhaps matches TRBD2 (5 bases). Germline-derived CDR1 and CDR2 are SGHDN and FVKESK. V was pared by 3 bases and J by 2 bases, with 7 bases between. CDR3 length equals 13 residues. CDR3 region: CASSQRAQETQYF. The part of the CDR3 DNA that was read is TGTGCCAGCAGCCAGAGGGCTCAAGAGACC.

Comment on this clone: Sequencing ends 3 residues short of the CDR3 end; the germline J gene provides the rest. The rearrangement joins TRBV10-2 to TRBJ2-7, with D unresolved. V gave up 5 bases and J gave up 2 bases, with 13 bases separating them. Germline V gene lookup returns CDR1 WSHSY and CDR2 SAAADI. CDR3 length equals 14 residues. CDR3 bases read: TGCGCCAGCAGTAGGGCAGGCCCTACCTACGAG. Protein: CASSRAGPTYE. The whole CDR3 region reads CASSRAGPTYEQYF.

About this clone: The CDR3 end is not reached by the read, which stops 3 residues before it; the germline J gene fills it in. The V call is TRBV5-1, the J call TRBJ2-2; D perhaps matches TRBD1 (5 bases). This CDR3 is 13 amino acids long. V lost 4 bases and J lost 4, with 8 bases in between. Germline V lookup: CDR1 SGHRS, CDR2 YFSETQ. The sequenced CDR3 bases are TGCGCCAGCAGCGCACAGGTCACCGGGGAG. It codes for CASSAQVTGE. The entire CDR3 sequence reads CASSAQVTGELFF.

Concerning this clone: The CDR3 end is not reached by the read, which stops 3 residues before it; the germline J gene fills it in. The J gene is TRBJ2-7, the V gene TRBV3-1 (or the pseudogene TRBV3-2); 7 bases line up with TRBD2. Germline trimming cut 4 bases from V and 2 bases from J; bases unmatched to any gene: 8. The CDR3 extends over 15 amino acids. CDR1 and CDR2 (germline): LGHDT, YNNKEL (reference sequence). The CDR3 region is CASSPVAGAPYEQYF. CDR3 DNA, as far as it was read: TGTGCCAGCAGCCCTGTGGCGGGAGCCCCCTACGAG.

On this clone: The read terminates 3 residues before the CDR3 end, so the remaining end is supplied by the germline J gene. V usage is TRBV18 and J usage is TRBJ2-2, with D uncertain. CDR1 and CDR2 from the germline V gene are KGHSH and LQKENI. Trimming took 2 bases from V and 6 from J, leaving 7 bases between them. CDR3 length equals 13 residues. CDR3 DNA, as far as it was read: TGTGCCAGCTCACCAGGGCCATCCGGGGAG. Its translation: CASSPGPSGE. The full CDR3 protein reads CASSPGPSGELFF. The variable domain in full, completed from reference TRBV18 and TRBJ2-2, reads NAGVMQNPRHLVRRRGQEARLRCSPMKGHSHVYWYRQLPEEGLKFMVYLQKENIIDESGMPKERFSAEFPKEGPSILRIQQVVRGDSAAYFCASSPGPSGELFFGEGSRLTVL.

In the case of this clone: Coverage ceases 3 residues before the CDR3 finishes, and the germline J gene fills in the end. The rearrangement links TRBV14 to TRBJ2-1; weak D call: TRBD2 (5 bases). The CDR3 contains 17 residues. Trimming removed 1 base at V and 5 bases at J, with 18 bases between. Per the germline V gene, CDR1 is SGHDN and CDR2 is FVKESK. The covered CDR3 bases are TGTGCCAGCAGCCAAGTCGGTAGCGCAGTGGATCACAATGAG. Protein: CASSQVGSAVDHNE. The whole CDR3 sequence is CASSQVGSAVDHNEQFF.

Incomplete CDR3 DNA: TGTGCCTGGAGTGTACATTTCCAAGAGACC. Protein: CAWSVHFQET. The entire CDR3 reads CAWSVHFQETQYF. This chain connects TRBV30 to TRBJ2-5; D gene ambiguous. The CDR3 end is not reached by the read, which stops 3 residues before it; the germline J gene fills it in. The CDR3 covers 13 residues. CDR1 is GTSNPN and CDR2 is SVGIG in the germline V gene (reference sequence). Trimming left V 0 bases short and J 1 base short, with 6 bases between.

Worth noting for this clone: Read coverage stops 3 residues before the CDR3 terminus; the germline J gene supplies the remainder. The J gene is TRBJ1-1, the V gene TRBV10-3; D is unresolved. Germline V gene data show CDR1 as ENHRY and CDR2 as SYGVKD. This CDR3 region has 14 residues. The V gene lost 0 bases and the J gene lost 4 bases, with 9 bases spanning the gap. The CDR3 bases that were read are TGTGCCATCAGTGAGTCTAGAGCAGGCACTGAA. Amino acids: CAISESRAGTE. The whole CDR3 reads CAISESRAGTEAFF.

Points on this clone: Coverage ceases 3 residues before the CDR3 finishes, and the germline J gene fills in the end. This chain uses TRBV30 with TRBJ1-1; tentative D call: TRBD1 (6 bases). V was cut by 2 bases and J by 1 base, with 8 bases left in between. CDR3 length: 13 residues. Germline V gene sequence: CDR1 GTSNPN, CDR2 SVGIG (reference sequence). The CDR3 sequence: CAWSRTANTEAFF. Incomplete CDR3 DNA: TGTGCCTGGAGTCGGACAGCGAACACTGAA.

Incomplete CDR3 DNA: TGTGCCAGCTCGCATCTTCGGGAGGGGGGGGAG. This sequence encodes CASSHLREGGE. The full CDR3 sequence reads CASSHLREGGELFF. The V gene is TRBV18, the J gene TRBJ2-2; TRBD2 agrees at 8 bases. The CDR3 end falls 3 residues outside the read, so it is completed with the germline J gene. The CDR3 totals 14 residues. The germline V gene encodes CDR1 KGHSH and CDR2 LQKENI. Trimming removed 6 bases from V and 8 bases from J; junction bases left unmatched: 8.

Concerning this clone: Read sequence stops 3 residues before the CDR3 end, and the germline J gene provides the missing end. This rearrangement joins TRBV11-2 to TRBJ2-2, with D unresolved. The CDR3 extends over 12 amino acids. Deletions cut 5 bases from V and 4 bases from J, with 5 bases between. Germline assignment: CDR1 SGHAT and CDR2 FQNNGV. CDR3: CASSLPTGELFF. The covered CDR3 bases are TGTGCCAGCAGCCTCCCCACCGGGGAG.

The CDR3 sequence is CAISDRGAGTDTQYF. The sequenced CDR3 bases are TGTGCCATCAGTGATCGGGGAGCGGGCACAGATACG. V is TRBV10-3 and J is TRBJ2-3, with D perhaps TRBD2 (5 bases). The CDR3 end is not reached by the read, which stops 3 residues before it; the germline J gene fills it in. Trimming shortened V by 3 bases and J by 1 base, and 11 bases separated the two germline ends. Per the germline V gene, CDR1 is ENHRY and CDR2 is SYGVKD. The CDR3 is made up of 15 amino acids.

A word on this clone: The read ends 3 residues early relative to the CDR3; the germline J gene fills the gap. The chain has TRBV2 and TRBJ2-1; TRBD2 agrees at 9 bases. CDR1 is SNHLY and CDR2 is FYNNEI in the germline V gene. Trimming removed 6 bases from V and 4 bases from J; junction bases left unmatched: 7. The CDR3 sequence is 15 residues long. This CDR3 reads CASRDSGSQYNEQFF. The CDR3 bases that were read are TGTGCCAGCAGGGATAGCGGGAGTCAATACAATGAG.

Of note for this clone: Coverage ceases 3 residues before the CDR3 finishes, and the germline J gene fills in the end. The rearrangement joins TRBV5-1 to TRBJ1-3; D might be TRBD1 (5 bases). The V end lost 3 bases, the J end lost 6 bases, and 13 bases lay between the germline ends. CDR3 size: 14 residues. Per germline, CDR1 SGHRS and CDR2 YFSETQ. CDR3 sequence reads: CASSSQGGENTIYF. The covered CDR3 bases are TGCGCCAGCAGCTCGCAGGGCGGAGAAAACACC.

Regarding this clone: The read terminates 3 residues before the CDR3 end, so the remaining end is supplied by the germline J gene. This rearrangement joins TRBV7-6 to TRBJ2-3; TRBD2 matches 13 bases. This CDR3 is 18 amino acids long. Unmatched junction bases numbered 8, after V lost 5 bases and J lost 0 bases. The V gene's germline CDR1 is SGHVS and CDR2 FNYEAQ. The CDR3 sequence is CASSGWGLAGTSTDTQYF. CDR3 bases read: TGTGCCAGCAGCGGGTGGGGACTAGCGGGAACTAGCACAGATACG.

CDR3 residues: CSAIFGDTQYF. CDR3 bases read: TGCAGTGCTATCTTCGGAGATACG. V gene TRBV20-1 combines with J gene TRBJ2-3; no clear D gene. The read comes to an end 3 residues before the CDR3 does, leaving the germline J gene to fill in the end. The V end was cut by 4 bases, the J end by 5 bases, with 7 bases between. This CDR3 contains 11 residues. Germline values: CDR1 DFQATT, CDR2 SNEGSKA (reference sequence).

The sequenced part of the CDR3 DNA is TGTGCCAGCAGTGAACAGGGGGCGTCTTTAGAGACG. The encoded protein is CASSEQGASLET. The full CDR3 reads CASSEQGASLETQYF. The chain recombines TRBV6-1 with TRBJ2-3; 8 nucleotides agree with TRBD1. The read ends 3 residues before the CDR3 terminus; that terminus is restored from the germline J gene. The CDR3 sequence is 15 residues long. Germline V gives CDR1 MNHNS, CDR2 SASEGT.

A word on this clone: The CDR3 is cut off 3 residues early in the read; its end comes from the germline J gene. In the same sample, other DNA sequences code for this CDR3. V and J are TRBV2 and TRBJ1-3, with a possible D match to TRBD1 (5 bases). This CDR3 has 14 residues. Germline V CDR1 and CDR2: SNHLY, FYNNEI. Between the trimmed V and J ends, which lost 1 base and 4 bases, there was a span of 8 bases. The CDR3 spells CASSEEGKGNTIYF. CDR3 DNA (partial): TGTGCCAGCAGTGAAGAGGGGAAGGGAAACACC.

The CDR3 loop is CASDPGLAGSETQYF. CDR3 DNA (partial): TGTGCCAGCGATCCGGGACTAGCGGGATCGGAGACC. The V gene is TRBV11-3, the J gene TRBJ2-5; 13 bases map to TRBD2. The read finishes 3 residues shy of the CDR3 end, and the germline J gene is used to complete it. Per the germline V gene, CDR1 is SGHNT and CDR2 is YENEEA. The CDR3 contains 15 residues. With V trimmed by 8 bases and J by 5 bases, 8 bases remained unmatched.

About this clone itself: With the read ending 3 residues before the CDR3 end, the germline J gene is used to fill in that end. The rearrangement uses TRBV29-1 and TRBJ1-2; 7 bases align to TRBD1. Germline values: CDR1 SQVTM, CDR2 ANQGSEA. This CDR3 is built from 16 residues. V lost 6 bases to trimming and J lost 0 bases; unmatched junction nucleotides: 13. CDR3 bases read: TGCAGCGTCCTGGAGAGGGGGCACCCAACTAACTATGGC. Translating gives CSVLERGHPTNYG. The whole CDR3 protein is CSVLERGHPTNYGYTF.

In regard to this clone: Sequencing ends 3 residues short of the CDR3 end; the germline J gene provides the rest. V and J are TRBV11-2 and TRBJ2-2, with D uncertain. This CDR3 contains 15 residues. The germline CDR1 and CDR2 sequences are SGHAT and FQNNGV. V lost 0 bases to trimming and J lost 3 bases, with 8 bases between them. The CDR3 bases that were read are TGTGCCAGCAGCTTAGATCGTGCGTACACCGGGGAG. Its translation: CASSLDRAYTGE. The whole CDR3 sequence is CASSLDRAYTGELFF.

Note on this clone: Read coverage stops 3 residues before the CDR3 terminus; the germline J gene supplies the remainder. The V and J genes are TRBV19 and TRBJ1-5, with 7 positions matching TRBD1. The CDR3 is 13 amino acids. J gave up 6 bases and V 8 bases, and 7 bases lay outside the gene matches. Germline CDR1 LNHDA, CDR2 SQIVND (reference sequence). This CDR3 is CASSTRGSQPQHF. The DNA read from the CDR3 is TGTGCCAGTTCCACCAGGGGGAGTCAGCCC.

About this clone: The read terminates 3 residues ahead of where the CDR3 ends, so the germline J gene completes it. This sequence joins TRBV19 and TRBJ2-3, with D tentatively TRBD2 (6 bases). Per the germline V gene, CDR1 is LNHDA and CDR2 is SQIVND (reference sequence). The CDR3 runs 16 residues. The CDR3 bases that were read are TGTGCCAGTAGCCCGGGAACTAGCTGGTCCCAAGAGACG. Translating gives CASSPGTSWSQET. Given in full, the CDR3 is CASSPGTSWSQETQYF.